Listed below are T cell receptor beta chains from one sample, sequenced in a study of T-cell memory formation after mild COVID-19. MiXCR, run by TCRdb on the 5' RACE reads, gives a single entry per CDR3 protein. The sample has approximately 270,000 distinct CDR3 sequences; roughly 17% are singletons. The sequenced material came from PBMCs or a T cell subset sorted from them (not recorded which). The receptors were sampled from a man between 18 and 29 years old who had mild COVID-19 (a few samples of this study predate the infection). Cell type and time point are not known. Each CDR3 is given with its conserved first and last residue. The D gene is left open where the match is weak. Expanded clones are given a class, and other clones once, few, many or no size at all.

CDR3aa	CDR3nt	d_gene	j_gene	v_gene	abundance
CSARRDSYEQYF	TGCAGTGCCCGCCGGGACAGCTACGAGCAGTACTTC	TRBD1	TRBJ2-7	TRBV20-1	.
CSARAPGHGSGQPQHF	TGCAGTGCTAGAGCACCAGGGCATGGCTCTGGTCAGCCCCAGCATTTT	.	TRBJ1-5	TRBV20-1	.
CAISESEGSHFYQPQHF	TGTGCCATCAGTGAGTCCGAGGGGTCCCACTTCTATCAGCCCCAGCATTTT	.	TRBJ1-5	TRBV10-3	.
CATSPRRGGLLTDTQYF	TGTGCCACCAGCCCGAGAAGGGGGGGGCTTCTTACAGATACGCAGTATTTT	.	TRBJ2-3	TRBV15	.
CAISEWSSGAGADTQYF	TGTGCCATCAGTGAATGGAGTAGCGGGGCCGGGGCAGATACGCAGTATTTT	TRBD2	TRBJ2-3	TRBV10-3	.
CASSLLAGGFEQFF	TGCGCCAGCAGCTTACTAGCGGGGGGGTTTGAGCAGTTCTTC	TRBD2	TRBJ2-1	TRBV5-1	many
CASSFILGDGEDTGELFF	TGTGCCAGCAGCTTTATCCTCGGGGACGGGGAAGACACCGGGGAGCTGTTTTTT	.	TRBJ2-2	TRBV7-9	few
CAISVGAGGDDTGELFF	TGTGCCATCAGTGTGGGAGCGGGCGGGGACGACACCGGGGAGCTGTTTTTT	.	TRBJ2-2	TRBV10-3	few
CASSLGWGSTDTQYF	TGCGCCAGCAGCTTGGGTTGGGGGAGTACAGATACGCAGTATTTT	.	TRBJ2-3	TRBV5-1	.
CASSEGSGANVLTF	TGTGCCAGCAGCGAGGGCTCTGGGGCCAACGTCCTGACTTTC	.	TRBJ2-6	TRBV12-3/TRBV12-4	few
CASSVALLDRDTGELFF	TGTGCCAGCAGCGTAGCCCTCCTTGACAGGGACACCGGGGAGCTGTTTTTT	TRBD1	TRBJ2-2	TRBV9	few
CASSPSGASTDTQYF	TGCGCCAGCAGCCCGAGCGGAGCTAGCACAGATACGCAGTATTTT	.	TRBJ2-3	TRBV5-1	.
CASSLRLAGEETQYF	TGTGCCAGCAGTCTTAGACTAGCGGGGGAAGAGACCCAGTACTTC	TRBD2	TRBJ2-5	TRBV5-6	few
CASSSRVWSTEAFF	TGTGCCAGCAGCTCCAGGGTCTGGAGCACTGAAGCTTTCTTT	.	TRBJ1-1	TRBV11-2	few
CASSVGRETQYF	TGTGCCAGCAGCGTAGGGCGGGAGACCCAGTACTTC	.	TRBJ2-5	TRBV9	.
CASSSATGGYEQYF	TGCGCCAGCAGCTCAGCGACAGGGGGTTACGAGCAGTACTTC	TRBD1	TRBJ2-7	TRBV5-1	.
CASSRTASSSYTF	TGTGCCAGCAGTCGAACCGCCAGTAGCAGCTACACCTTC	.	TRBJ1-2	TRBV5-6	few
CASIPGQGLTSSYEQYF	TGTGCCAGCATCCCCGGCCAAGGACTGACGAGCTCCTACGAGCAGTACTTC	.	TRBJ2-7	TRBV2	once
CATSRTLSDGYTF	TGTGCCACCAGCAGAACTCTGAGCGATGGCTACACCTTC	.	TRBJ1-2	TRBV15	few
CASSRGTVETQYF	TGCGCCAGCAGCCGTGGGACAGTAGAGACCCAGTACTTC	TRBD1	TRBJ2-5	TRBV5-1	few
CASSRGVNTEAFF	TGTGCCAGTAGCCGCGGGGTTAACACTGAAGCTTTCTTT	.	TRBJ1-1	TRBV19	few
CASSPPDYNEQFF	TGTGCCAGCAGCCCACCTGATTACAATGAGCAGTTCTTC	.	TRBJ2-1	TRBV7-3	.
CASSPQTLVGQPQHF	TGTGCCAGCAGTCCACAGACCCTCGTAGGGCAGCCCCAGCATTTT	.	TRBJ1-5	TRBV12-3/TRBV12-4	.
CASSVGTVGNEQFF	TGTGCCAGCAGCGTCGGGACTGTTGGGAATGAGCAGTTCTTC	.	TRBJ2-1	TRBV11-3	.
CASTVIYGYTF	TGTGCCAGCACCGTCATCTATGGCTACACCTTC	.	TRBJ1-2	TRBV7-9	few
CASSFDSYNEQFF	TGTGCCAGCAGCTTCGACAGCTACAATGAGCAGTTCTTC	.	TRBJ2-1	TRBV11-2	.
CAISVQRDMTDTQYF	TGTGCCATCAGTGTACAAAGGGACATGACAGATACGCAGTATTTT	.	TRBJ2-3	TRBV10-3	.
CASSLAGIETQYF	TGCGCCAGCAGCTTGGCGGGGATTGAGACCCAGTACTTC	.	TRBJ2-5	TRBV5-1	many
CASSYRGLSYEQYF	TGTGCCAGCAGCTACAGGGGGTTATCCTACGAGCAGTACTTC	TRBD1	TRBJ2-7	TRBV7-7	many
CASSFGGANQPQHF	TGTGCCAGCAGTTTCGGAGGGGCGAATCAGCCCCAGCATTTT	.	TRBJ1-5	TRBV12-3/TRBV12-4	.
CSVPRVTQDTQYF	TGCAGTGTCCCTCGGGTGACTCAAGATACGCAGTATTTT	.	TRBJ2-3	TRBV20-1	many
CASSLGLGWAQFF	TGTGCCAGCAGCTTAGGACTGGGTTGGGCGCAGTTCTTC	.	TRBJ2-1	TRBV7-9	.
CASSSTTSSTDTQYF	TGCGCCAGCAGCTCCACTACTAGCTCAACAGATACGCAGTATTTT	.	TRBJ2-3	TRBV5-1	many
CASSQAREYNEQFF	TGCGCCAGCAGCCAAGCCAGGGAATACAATGAGCAGTTCTTC	.	TRBJ2-1	TRBV4-1	.
CSARWSQKNGYTF	TGCAGTGCTAGATGGTCACAGAAAAATGGCTACACCTTC	.	TRBJ1-2	TRBV20-1	.
CSTAHRETQYF	TGCAGCACAGCACACCGGGAGACCCAGTACTTC	.	TRBJ2-5	TRBV20-1	few
CASSGTSGQETQYF	TGCGCCAGCAGCGGGACTAGCGGCCAAGAGACCCAGTACTTC	TRBD2	TRBJ2-5	TRBV5-1	.
CSVEGGALETQYF	TGCAGCGTTGAAGGCGGGGCGCTGGAGACCCAGTACTTC	.	TRBJ2-5	TRBV29-1	.
CATSNQGETQYF	TGTGCCACCAGTAATCAAGGGGAGACCCAGTACTTC	.	TRBJ2-5	TRBV15	few
CASSDSPLRGYTF	TGTGCCAGCAGTGACTCCCCCCTACGGGGCTACACCTTC	.	TRBJ1-2	TRBV6-4	.
CSVVGAGIYGYTF	TGCAGCGTTGTGGGGGCGGGGATCTATGGCTACACCTTC	.	TRBJ1-2	TRBV29-1	few
CASSPEPSGTGYEQYF	TGCGCCAGCAGCCCGGAGCCCTCGGGGACAGGCTACGAGCAGTACTTC	TRBD1	TRBJ2-7	TRBV4-3	many
CASRVTESSYEQYF	TGTGCCAGTAGAGTCACAGAGAGCTCCTACGAGCAGTACTTC	.	TRBJ2-7	TRBV19	few
CASSNYGAGGETQYF	TGTGCCAGCAGTAATTATGGAGCGGGAGGAGAGACCCAGTACTTC	TRBD2	TRBJ2-5	TRBV6-5	few
CSARVASGNNEQFF	TGCAGTGCTAGAGTGGCTAGCGGCAACAATGAGCAGTTCTTC	TRBD2	TRBJ2-1	TRBV20-1	.
CAIRTDGMGGNEQFF	TGTGCCATCAGGACGGACGGGATGGGGGGGAATGAGCAGTTCTTC	TRBD2	TRBJ2-1	TRBV10-3	many